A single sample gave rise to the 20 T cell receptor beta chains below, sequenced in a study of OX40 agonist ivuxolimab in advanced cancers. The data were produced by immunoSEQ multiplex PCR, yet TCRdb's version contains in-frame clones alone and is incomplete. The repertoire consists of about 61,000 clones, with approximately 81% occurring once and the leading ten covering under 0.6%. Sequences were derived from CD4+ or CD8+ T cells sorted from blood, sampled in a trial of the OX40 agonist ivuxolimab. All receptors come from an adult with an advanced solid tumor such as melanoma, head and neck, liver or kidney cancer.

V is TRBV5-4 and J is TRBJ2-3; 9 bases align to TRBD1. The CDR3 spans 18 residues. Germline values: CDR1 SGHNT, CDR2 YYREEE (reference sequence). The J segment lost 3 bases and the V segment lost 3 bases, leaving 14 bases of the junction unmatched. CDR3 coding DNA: TGTGCCAGCAGCTCCTATCTTACCGGGACAGGGAGTACAGATACGCAGTATTTT. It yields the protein CASSSYLTGTGSTDTQYF. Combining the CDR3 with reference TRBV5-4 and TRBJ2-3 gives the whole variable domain ETGVTQSPTHLIKTRGQQVTLRCSSQSGHNTVSWYQQALGQGPQFIFQYYREEENGRGNFPPRFSGLQFPNYSSELNVNALELDDSALYLCASSSYLTGTGSTDTQYFGPGTRLTVL.

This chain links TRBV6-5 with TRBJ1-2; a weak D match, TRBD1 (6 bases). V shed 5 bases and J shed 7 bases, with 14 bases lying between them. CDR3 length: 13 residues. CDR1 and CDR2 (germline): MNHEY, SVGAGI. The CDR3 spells CASSVNQGTGYTF. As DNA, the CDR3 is TGTGCCAGCAGTGTAAATCAGGGGACTGGCTACACCTTC.

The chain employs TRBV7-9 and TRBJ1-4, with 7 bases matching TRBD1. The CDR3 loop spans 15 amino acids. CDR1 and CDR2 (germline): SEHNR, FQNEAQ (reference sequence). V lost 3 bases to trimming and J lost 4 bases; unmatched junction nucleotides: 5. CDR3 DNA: TGTGCCAGCAGCTTCCGCGGGACAGATAATGAAAAACTGTTTTTT. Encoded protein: CASSFRGTDNEKLFF.

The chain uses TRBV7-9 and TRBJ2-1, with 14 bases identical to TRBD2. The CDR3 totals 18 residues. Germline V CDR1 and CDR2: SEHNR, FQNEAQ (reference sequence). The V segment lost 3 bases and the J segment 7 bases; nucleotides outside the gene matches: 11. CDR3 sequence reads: CASSFPGTSGRYQNEQFF. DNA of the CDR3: TGTGCCAGCAGCTTCCCCGGGACTAGCGGGAGATATCAGAATGAGCAGTTCTTC.

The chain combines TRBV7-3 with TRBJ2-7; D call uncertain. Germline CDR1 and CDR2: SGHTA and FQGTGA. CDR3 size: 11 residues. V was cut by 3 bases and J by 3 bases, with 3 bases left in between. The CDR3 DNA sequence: TGTGCCAGCAGCTTCGACTACGAGCAGTACTTC. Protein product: CASSFDYEQYF.

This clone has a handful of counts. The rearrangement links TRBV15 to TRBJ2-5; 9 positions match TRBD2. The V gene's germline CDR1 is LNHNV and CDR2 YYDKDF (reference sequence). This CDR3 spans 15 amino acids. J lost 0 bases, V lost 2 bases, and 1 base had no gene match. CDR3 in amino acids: CATSRTSGYQETQYF. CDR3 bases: TGTGCCACCAGCAGAACTAGCGGGTACCAAGAGACCCAGTACTTC.

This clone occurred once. CDR3 in DNA: TGTGCCAGCATCAACCCCGCGGGTGGCCGCGAGCAGTACTTC. Its protein product is CASINPAGGREQYF. The rearrangement joins TRBV11-2 to TRBJ2-7; a possible D gene is TRBD2 (5 bases). The CDR3 consists of 14 residues. Germline loops: CDR1 SGHAT, CDR2 FQNNGV. The V end lost 7 bases, the J end lost 6 bases, and 19 bases lay between the germline ends. Full variable domain (outside the CDR3, taken from reference TRBV11-2 and TRBJ2-7): EAGVAQSPRYKIIEKRQSVAFWCNPISGHATLYWYQQILGQGPKLLIQFQNNGVVDDSQLPKDRFSAERLKGVDSTLKIQPAKLEDSAVYLCASINPAGGREQYFGPGTRLTVT.

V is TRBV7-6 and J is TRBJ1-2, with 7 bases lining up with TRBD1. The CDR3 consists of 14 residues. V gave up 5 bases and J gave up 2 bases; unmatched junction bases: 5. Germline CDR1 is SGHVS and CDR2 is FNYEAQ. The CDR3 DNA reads TGTGCCAGCAGCCCCTCACAGGGGAACTATGGCTACACCTTC. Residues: CASSPSQGNYGYTF.

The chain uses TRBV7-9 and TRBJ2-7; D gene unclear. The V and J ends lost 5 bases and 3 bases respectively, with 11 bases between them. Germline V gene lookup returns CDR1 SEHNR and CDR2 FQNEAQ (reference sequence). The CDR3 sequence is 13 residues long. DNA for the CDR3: TGTGCCAGCAGCCCCTATAGCAGCTACGAGCAGTACTTC. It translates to CASSPYSSYEQYF.

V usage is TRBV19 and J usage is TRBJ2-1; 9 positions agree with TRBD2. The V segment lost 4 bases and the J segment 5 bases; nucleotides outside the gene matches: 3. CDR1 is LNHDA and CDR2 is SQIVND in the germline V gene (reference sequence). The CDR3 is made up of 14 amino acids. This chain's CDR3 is CASSSGRADNEQFF. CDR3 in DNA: TGTGCCAGTAGTAGCGGGAGGGCCGACAATGAGCAGTTCTTC.

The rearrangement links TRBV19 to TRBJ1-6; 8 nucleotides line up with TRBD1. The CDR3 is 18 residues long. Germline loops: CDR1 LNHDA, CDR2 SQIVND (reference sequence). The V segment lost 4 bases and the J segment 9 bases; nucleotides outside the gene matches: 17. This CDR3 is CASSTSGTGNSWGSPLHF. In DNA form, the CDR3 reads TGTGCCAGTAGTACCTCCGGGACAGGCAACTCATGGGGTTCACCCCTCCACTTT. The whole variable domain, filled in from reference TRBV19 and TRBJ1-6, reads DGGITQSPKYLFRKEGQNVTLSCEQNLNHDAMYWYRQDPGQGLRLIYYSQIVNDFQKGDIAEGYSVSREKKESFPLTVTSAQKNPTAFYLCASSTSGTGNSWGSPLHFGNGTRLTVT.

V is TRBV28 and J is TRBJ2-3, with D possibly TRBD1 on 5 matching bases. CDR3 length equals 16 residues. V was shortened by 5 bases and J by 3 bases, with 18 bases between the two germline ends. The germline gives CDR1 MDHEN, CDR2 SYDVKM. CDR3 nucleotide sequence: TGTGCCAGCAGTCCCCCGCTGCAGGGTGGGACAGATACGCAGTATTTT. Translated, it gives CASSPPLQGGTDTQYF. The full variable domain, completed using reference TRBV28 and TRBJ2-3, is DVKVTQSSRYLVKRTGEKVFLECVQDMDHENMFWYRQDPGLGLRLIYFSYDVKMKEKGDIPEGYSVSREKKERFSLILESASTNQTSMYLCASSPPLQGGTDTQYFGPGTRLTVL.

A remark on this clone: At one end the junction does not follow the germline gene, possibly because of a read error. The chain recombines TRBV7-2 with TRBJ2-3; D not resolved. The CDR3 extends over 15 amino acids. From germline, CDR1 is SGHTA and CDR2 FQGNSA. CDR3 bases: TGTGCCAGCAACTTAGGTGTCTCGACGACAGATACGCAGTATTTT. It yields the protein CASNLGVSTTDTQYF. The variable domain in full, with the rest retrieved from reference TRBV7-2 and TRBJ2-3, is GAGVSQSPSNKVTEKGKDVELRCDPISGHTALYWYRQSLGQGLEFLIYFQGNSAPDKSGLPSDRFSAERTGGSVSTLTIQRTQQEDSAVYLCASNLGVSTTDTQYFGPGTRLTVL.

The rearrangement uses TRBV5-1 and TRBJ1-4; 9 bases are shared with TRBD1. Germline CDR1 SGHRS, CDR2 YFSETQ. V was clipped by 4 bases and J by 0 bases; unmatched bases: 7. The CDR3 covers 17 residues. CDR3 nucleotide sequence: TGCGCCAGCAGCGCACCGGACAGGGGATCAACTAATGAAAAACTGTTTTTT. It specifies CASSAPDRGSTNEKLFF.

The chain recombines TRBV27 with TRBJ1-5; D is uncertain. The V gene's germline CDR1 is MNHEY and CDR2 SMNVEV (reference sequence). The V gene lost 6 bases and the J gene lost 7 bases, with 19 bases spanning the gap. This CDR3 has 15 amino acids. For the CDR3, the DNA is TGTGCCAGCAGCTTTAGGACGGGATTAGGGCAGCCCCAGCATTTT. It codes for CASSFRTGLGQPQHF.

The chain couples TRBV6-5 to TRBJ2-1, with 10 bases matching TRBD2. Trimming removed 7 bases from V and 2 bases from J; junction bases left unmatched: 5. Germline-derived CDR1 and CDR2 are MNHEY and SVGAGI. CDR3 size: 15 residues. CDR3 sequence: CASMRAGGPYNEQFF. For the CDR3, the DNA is TGTGCCAGCATGAGAGCGGGAGGGCCCTACAATGAGCAGTTCTTC.

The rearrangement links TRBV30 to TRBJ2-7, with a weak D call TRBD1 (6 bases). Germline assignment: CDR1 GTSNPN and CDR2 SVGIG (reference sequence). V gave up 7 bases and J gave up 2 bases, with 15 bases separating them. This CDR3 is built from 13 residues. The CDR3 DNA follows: TGTGCCTCTGGGCAGGGGAACGCCTACGAGCAGTACTTC. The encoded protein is CASGQGNAYEQYF.

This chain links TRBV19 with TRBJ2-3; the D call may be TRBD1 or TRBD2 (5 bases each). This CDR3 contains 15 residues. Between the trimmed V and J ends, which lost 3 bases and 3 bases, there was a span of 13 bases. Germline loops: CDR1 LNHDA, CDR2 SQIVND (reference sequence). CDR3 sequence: CASSIGTRTTDTQYF. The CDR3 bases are TGTGCCAGTAGTATCGGGACGCGAACTACAGATACGCAGTATTTT.

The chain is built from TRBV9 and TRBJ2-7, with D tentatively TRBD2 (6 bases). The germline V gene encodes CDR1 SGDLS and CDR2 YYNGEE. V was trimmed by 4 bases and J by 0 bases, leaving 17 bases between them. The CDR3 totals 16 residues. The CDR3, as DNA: TGTGCCAGCAGCCCCAGGGACTCCGGATACTCCTACGAGCAGTACTTC. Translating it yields CASSPRDSGYSYEQYF.

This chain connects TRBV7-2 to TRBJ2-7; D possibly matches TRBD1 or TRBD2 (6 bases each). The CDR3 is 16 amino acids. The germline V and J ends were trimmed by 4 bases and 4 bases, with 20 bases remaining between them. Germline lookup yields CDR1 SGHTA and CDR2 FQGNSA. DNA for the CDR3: TGTGCCAGCAGCTGGCCGGAGGGCAGGGGCGGTTACGAGCAGTACTTC. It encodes CASSWPEGRGGYEQYF.